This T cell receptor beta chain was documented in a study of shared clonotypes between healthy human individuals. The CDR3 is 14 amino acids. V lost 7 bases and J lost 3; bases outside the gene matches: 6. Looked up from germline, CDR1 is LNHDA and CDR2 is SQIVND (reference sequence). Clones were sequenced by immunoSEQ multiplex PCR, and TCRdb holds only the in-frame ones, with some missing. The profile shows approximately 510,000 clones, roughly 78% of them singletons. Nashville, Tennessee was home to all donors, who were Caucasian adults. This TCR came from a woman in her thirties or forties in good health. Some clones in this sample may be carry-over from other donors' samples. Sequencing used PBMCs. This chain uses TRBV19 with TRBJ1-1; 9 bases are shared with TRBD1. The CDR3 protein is CASMKTGGYTEAFF. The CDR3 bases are TGTGCCAGTATGAAGACAGGGGGGTACACTGAAGCTTTCTTT. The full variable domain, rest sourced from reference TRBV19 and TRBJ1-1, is DGGITQSPKYLFRKEGQNVTLSCEQNLNHDAMYWYRQDPGQGLRLIYYSQIVNDFQKGDIAEGYSVSREKKESFPLTVTSAQKNPTAFYLCASMKTGGYTEAFFGQGTRLTVV.